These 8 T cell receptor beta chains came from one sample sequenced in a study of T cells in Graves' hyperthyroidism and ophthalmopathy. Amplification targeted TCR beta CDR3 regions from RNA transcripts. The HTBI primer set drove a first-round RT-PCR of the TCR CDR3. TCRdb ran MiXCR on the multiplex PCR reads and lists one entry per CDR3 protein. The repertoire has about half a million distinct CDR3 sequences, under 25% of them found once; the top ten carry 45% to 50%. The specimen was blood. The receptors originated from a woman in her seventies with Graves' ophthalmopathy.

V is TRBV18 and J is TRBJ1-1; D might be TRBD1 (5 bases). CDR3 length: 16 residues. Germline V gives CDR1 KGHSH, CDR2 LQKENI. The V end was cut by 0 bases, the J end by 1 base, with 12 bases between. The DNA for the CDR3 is TGTGCCAGCTCACCACCAAGGGGCGCCCGGAACACTGAAGCTTTCTTT. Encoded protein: CASSPPRGARNTEAFF. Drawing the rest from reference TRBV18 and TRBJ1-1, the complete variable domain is NAGVMQNPRHLVRRRGQEARLRCSPMKGHSHVYWYRQLPEEGLKFMVYLQKENIIDESGMPKERFSAEFPKEGPSILRIQQVVRGDSAAYFCASSPPRGARNTEAFFGQGTRLTVV.

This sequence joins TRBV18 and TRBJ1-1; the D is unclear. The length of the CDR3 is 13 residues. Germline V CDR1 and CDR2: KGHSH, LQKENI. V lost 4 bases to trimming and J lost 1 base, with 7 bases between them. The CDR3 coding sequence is TGTGCCAGCTCACGAGGACGGAACACTGAAGCTTTCTTT. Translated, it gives CASSRGRNTEAFF.

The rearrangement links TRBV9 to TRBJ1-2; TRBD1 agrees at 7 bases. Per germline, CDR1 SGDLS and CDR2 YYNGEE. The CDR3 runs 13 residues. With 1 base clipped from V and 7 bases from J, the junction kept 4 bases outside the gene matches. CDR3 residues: CASSVNRGGGYTF. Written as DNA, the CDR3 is TGTGCCAGCAGCGTAAACAGGGGTGGTGGCTACACCTTC.

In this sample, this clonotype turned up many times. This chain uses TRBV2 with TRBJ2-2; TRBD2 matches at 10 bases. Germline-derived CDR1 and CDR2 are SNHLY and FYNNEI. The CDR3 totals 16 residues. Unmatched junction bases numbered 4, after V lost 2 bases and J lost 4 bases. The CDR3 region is CASSESSGRLTGELFF. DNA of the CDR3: TGTGCCAGCAGTGAATCTAGCGGGAGACTCACCGGGGAGCTGTTTTTT.

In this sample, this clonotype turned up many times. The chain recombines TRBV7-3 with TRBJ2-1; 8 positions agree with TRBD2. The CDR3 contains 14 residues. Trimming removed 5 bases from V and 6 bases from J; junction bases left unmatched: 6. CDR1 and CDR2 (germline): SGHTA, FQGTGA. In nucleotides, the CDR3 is TGTGCCAGCAGCCCTAGGGGGACTAGCAATGAGCAGTTCTTC. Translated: CASSPRGTSNEQFF.

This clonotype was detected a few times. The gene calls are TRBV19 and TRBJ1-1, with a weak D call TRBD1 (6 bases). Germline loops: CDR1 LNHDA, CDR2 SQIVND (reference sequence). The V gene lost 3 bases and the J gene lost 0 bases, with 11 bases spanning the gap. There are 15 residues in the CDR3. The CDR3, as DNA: TGTGCCAGTAGTATTCTTGGGGGCGTGAACACTGAAGCTTTCTTT. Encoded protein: CASSILGGVNTEAFF.

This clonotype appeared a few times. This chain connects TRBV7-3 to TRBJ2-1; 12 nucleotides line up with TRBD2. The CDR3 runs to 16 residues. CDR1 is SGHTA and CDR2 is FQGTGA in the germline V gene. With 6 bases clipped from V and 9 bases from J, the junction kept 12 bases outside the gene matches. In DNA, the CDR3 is TGTGCCAGCAGGCCCCAAGGACTAGCGGGACGGGGTGAGCAGTTCTTC. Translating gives CASRPQGLAGRGEQFF.

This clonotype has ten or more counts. The CDR3 bases are TGTGCCAGCAGCTTCCTAGCGACGACCGGGGAGCTGTTTTTT. Translating gives CASSFLATTGELFF. The chain couples TRBV7-8 to TRBJ2-2, with D possibly TRBD2 on 6 matching bases. Germline CDR1 SGHVS, CDR2 FQNEAQ. The CDR3 has 14 amino acids. Trimming removed 3 bases at V and 5 bases at J, with 10 bases between.